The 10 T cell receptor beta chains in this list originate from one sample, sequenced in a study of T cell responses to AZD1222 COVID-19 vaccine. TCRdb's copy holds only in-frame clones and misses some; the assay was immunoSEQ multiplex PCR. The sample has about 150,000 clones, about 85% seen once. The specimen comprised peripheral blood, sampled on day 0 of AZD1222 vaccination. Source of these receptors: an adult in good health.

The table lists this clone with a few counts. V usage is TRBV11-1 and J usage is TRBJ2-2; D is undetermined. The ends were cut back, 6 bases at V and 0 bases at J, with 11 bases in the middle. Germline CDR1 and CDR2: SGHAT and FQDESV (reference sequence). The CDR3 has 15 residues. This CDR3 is CASRLALSNTGELFF. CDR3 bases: TGTGCCAGCAGACTGGCCCTATCGAACACCGGGGAGCTGTTTTTT.

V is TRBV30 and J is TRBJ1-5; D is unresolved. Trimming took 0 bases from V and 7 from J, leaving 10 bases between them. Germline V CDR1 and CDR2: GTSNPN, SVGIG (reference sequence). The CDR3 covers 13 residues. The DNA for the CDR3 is TGTGCCTGGAGTGTACACTTTGAACAGCCCCAGCATTTT. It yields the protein CAWSVHFEQPQHF.

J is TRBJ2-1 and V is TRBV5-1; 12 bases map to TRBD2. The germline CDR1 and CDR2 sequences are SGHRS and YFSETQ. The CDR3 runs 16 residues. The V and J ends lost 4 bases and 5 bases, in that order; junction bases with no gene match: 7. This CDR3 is CASSNSGTSGHNEQFF. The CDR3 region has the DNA TGCGCCAGCAGCAATTCCGGGACTAGCGGGCACAATGAGCAGTTCTTC.

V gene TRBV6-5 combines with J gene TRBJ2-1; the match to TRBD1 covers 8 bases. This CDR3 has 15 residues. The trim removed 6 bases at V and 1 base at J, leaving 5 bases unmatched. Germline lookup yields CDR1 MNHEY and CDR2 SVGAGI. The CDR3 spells CASRQGQGSYNEQFF. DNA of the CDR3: TGTGCCAGCAGGCAAGGACAGGGTTCCTACAATGAGCAGTTCTTC.

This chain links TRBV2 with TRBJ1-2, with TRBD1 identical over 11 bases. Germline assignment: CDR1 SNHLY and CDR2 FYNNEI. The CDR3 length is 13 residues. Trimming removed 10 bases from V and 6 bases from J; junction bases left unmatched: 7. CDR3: CANTRGQGDGYTF. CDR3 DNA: TGTGCCAATACCAGGGGACAGGGGGATGGCTACACCTTC.

The CDR3 region is CASSYTYGTYEQYF. Written as DNA, the CDR3 is TGTGCCAGCAGCTACACCTATGGGACCTACGAGCAGTACTTC. V is TRBV27 and J is TRBJ2-7; no firm D call. V lost 6 bases, J lost 2 bases, and 14 bases lay in between. This CDR3 spans 14 amino acids. Germline V CDR1 and CDR2: MNHEY, SMNVEV (reference sequence).

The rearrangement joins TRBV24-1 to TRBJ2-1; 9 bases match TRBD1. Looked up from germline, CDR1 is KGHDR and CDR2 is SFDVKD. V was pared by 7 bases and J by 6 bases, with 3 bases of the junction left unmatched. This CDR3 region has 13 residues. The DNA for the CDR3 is TGTGCCACCAGGGGACAGGGCTTCAATGAGCAGTTCTTC. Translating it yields CATRGQGFNEQFF.

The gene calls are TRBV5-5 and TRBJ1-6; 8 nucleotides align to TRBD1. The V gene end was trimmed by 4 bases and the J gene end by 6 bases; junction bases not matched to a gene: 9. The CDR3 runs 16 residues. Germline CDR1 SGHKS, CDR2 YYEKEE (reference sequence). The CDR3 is CASSPGGPLINSPLHF. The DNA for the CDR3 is TGTGCCAGCAGCCCAGGGGGCCCTTTGATTAATTCACCCCTCCACTTT.

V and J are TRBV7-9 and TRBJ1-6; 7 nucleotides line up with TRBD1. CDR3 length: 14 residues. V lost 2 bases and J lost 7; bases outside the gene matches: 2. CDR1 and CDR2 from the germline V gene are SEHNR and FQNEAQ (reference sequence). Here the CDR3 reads CASSLLQGNSPLHF. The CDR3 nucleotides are TGTGCCAGCAGCTTACTACAGGGGAATTCACCCCTCCACTTT.

CDR3 nucleotides: TGTGCCAGCAGTTTAGGGGTTAACAATCAGCCCCAGCATTTT. Its translation: CASSLGVNNQPQHF. The genes are TRBV27 and TRBJ1-5; D is unclear. Germline V lookup: CDR1 MNHEY, CDR2 SMNVEV (reference sequence). Trimming took 2 bases from V and 3 from J, leaving 8 bases between them. The CDR3 spans 14 residues.